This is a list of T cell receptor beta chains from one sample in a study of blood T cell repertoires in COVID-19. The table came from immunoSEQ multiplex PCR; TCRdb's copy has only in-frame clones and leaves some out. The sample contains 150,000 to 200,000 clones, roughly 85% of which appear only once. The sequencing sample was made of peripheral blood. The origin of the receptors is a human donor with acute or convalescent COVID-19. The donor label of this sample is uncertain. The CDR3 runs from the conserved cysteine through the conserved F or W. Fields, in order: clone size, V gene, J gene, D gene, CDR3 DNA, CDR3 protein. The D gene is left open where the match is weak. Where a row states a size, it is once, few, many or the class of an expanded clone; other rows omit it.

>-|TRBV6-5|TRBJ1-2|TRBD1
TGTGCCAGCAGGCCGACAGGGGCTAACTATGGCTACACCTTC
CASRPTGANYGYTF
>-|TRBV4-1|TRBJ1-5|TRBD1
TGCGCCAGCAGCCAAGGTACAGGGGCCTTTTATCAGCCCCAGCATTTT
CASSQGTGAFYQPQHF
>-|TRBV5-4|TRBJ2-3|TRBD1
TGTGCCAGCAGCTTGGCCCCCGCGACAGGGGGGGTATATACGCAGTATTTT
CASSLAPATGGVYTQYF
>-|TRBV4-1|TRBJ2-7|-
TGCGCCAGCAGCCAAGATGGGGGCCGGGACTACGAGCAGTACTTC
CASSQDGGRDYEQYF
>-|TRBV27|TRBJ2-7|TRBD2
TGTGCCAGCAGTATAGGGACTAGCGGGGGGGCCAACGAGCAGTACTTC
CASSIGTSGGANEQYF
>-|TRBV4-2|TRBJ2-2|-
TGTGCCAGCAGGGAACAGTCGATGAACACCGGGGAGCTGTTTTTT
CASREQSMNTGELFF
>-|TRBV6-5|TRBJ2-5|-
TGTGCCAGCAGACGAGTTGAGACCCAGTACTTC
CASRRVETQYF
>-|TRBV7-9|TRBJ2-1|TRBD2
TGTGCCAGCAGCCAACCGGGCGGGGGGTACTACAATGAGCAGTTCTTC
CASSQPGGGYYNEQFF
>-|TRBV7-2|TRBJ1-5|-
TGTGCCAGCAGCTTAGCGGGACAAGTCAATCAGCCCCAGCATTTT
CASSLAGQVNQPQHF
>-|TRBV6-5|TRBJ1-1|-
TGTGCCAGCACGTCGGGCAGGGCTAACACTGAAGCTTTCTTT
CASTSGRANTEAFF
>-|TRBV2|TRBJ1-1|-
TGTGCCAGCATTGTTGGGAGGCGGGGGCCAGACACTGAAGCTTTCTTT
CASIVGRRGPDTEAFF
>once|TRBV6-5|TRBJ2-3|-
TGTGCCAGCAGTTACTCGGGCACGTCCACAGATACGCAGTATTTT
CASSYSGTSTDTQYF
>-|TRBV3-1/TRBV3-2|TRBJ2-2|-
TGTGCCAGCAGCCCCCTAGGAGGCGCCTGGGACACCGGGGAGCTGTTTTTT
CASSPLGGAWDTGELFF
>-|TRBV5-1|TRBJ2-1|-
TGCGCCAGCAGCGAACAGGGCAATGAGCAGTTCTTC
CASSEQGNEQFF
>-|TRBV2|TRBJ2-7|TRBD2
TGTGCCAACCGACTAGCGGCGACCTACGAGCAGTACTTC
CANRLAATYEQYF
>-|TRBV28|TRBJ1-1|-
TGTGCCAGCAGTGAAGTCTTGAGGGACACTGAAGCTTTCTTT
CASSEVLRDTEAFF
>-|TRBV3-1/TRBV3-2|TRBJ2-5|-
TGTGCCAGCTCTGAGAGGGGGGGGGAAGAGACCCAGTACTTC
CASSERGGEETQYF
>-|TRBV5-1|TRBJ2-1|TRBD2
TGCGCCAGCAGGTCTAGCGGGGGCGGAAGCTCCTACAATGAGCAGTTCTTC
CASRSSGGGSSYNEQFF
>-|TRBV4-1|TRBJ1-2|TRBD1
TGCGCCAGCAGCCAAGACAGGGGGCTAGAGGGCTACACCTTC
CASSQDRGLEGYTF
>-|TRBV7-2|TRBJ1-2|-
TGTGCCAGCAGCCCGCAGGGTTATGGCTACACCTTC
CASSPQGYGYTF
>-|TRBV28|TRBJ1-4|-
TGTGCCAGCAGTTTTCAGACACCTTCTAATGAAAAACTGTTTTTT
CASSFQTPSNEKLFF
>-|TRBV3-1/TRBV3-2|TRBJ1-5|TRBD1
TGTGCCAGCAGCCAAGACGGGACAGGGTATCAGCCCCAGCATTTT
CASSQDGTGYQPQHF
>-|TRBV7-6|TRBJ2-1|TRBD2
TGTGCCAGCAGCTTGCTTATAGCGGGGGGAGTTCGGGATGAGCAGTTCTTC
CASSLLIAGGVRDEQFF
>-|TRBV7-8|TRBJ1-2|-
TGTGCCAGCAGCTTAGATTTGGGCAGGGTTCAGGTCTATGGCTACACCTTC
CASSLDLGRVQVYGYTF
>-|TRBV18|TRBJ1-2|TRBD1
TGTGCCAGCTCACCGGACAGGAACTATGGCTACACCTTC
CASSPDRNYGYTF
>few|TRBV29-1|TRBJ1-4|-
TGCAGCGCGGTGGGACAACTAGAAAAACTGTTTTTT
CSAVGQLEKLFF
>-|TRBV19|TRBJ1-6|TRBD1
TGTGCCAGTTCCTCCTCCCAGGGCAGGGGGCAGCGGTATAATTCACCCCTCCACTTT
CASSSSQGRGQRYNSPLHF
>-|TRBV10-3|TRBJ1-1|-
TGTGCCATCAATGGGGCGGTGGGCACTGAAGCTTTCTTT
CAINGAVGTEAFF
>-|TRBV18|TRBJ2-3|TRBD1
TGTGCCAGCTCACCGGGACAGGGGGTGAGGGATACGCAGTATTTT
CASSPGQGVRDTQYF
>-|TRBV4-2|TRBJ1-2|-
TGTGCCAGCAGCCAAGACCCAGGGCAGTGGGGCTATGGCTACACCTTC
CASSQDPGQWGYGYTF
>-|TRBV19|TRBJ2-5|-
TGTGCCAGTAGTATCCGGGAGACCCAGTACTTC
CASSIRETQYF
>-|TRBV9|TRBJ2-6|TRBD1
TGTGCCAGCAGCCCAGGGGGCACTGGGGCCAACGTCCTGACTTTC
CASSPGGTGANVLTF
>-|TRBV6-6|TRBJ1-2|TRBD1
TGTGCCAGCAGCCCCCCCGGACAGGGCACCTATGGCTACACCTTC
CASSPPGQGTYGYTF
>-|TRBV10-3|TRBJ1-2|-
TGTGCCATCAGTGATCGTTCGAAAGGGGCGAATGGCTACACCTTC
CAISDRSKGANGYTF
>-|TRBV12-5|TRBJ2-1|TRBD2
TGTGCTAGTGGTTCCGGACTAGCGGAGCAGTTCTTC
CASGSGLAEQFF
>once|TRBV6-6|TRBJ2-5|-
TGTGCCAGCAGTCAGGGGTGGGGAGAGACCCAGTACTTC
CASSQGWGETQYF
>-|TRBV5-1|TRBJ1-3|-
TGCGCCAGCAGCTTGGATGGAGGGCCGGGAAACACCATATATTTT
CASSLDGGPGNTIYF
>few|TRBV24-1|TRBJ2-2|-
TGTGCCACCAGTGGCGAGGGGGTTACCGGGGAGCTGTTTTTT
CATSGEGVTGELFF
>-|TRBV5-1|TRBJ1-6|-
TGCGCCAGCAGCCAGGTCGAGGGAAATTCACCCCTCCACTTT
CASSQVEGNSPLHF
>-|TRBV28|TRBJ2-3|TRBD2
TGTGCCAGCAGTCTACAGCGGGGGGGCGCAGATACGCAGTATTTT
CASSLQRGGADTQYF
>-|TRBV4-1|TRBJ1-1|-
TGCGCCAGCAGCCAAACAGGGTTGGGCACTGAAGCTTTCTTT
CASSQTGLGTEAFF
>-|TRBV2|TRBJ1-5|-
TGTGCCAGCAGATTGACGGGAGTGGGTCAGCCCCAGCATTTT
CASRLTGVGQPQHF
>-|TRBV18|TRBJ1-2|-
TGTGCCAGCTCACCAACGGGTTACGGCTACACCTTC
CASSPTGYGYTF
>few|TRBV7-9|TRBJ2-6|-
TGTGCCAGCAGCTTACCCCCTAGGACTGGGGCCAACGTCCTGACTTTC
CASSLPPRTGANVLTF
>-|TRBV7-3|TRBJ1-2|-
TGTGCCAGCAGCTTCCTCCAGGGTGGCTACACCTTC
CASSFLQGGYTF
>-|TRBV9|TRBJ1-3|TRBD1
TGTGCCAGCAGCGCAGGGGGTTCTGGAAACACCATATATTTT
CASSAGGSGNTIYF
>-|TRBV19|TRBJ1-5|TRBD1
TGTGCCAGTAGTAGGAGAACAGGGGCCACGGGCCAGCCCCAGCATTTT
CASSRRTGATGQPQHF
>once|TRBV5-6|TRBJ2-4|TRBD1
TGTGCCAGCACCCTGAGGGGGCTTACCAAAAACATTCAGTACTTC
CASTLRGLTKNIQYF
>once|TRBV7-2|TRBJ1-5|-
TGTGCCAGCAGTCTTCAGGGGTACCAGCCCCAGCATTTT
CASSLQGYQPQHF
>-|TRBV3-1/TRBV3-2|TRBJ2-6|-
TGTGCCAGCAGCCAAGATCACTCTGGGGCCAACGTCCTGACTTTC
CASSQDHSGANVLTF
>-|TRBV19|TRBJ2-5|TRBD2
TGTGCCAGTAGTAATCGGGGAGGGTTGGGCTCAGAGACCCAGTACTTC
CASSNRGGLGSETQYF
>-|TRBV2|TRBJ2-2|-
TGTGCCAGCACTATGGAGGGAAGAAGCACCGGGGAGCTGTTTTTT
CASTMEGRSTGELFF
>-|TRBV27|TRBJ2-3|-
TGTGCCAGCGGCCCCCGGGCCACTAGGGATACGCAGTATTTT
CASGPRATRDTQYF